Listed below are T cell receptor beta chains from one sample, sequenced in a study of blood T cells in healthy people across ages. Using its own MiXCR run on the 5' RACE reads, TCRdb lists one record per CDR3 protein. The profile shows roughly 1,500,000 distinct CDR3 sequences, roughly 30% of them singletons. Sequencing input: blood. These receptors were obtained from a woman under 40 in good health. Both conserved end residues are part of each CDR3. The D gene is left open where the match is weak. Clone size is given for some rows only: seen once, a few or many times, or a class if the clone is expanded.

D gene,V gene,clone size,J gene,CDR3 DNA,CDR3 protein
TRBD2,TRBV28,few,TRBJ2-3,TGTGCCAGCAGTTCTAGGACTAGCGCATACACAGATACGCAGTATTTT,CASSSRTSAYTDTQYF
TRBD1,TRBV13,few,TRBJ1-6,TGTGCCAGCAGAAATACAGGGGGAAGGCTAAATTCACCCCTCCACTTT,CASRNTGGRLNSPLHF
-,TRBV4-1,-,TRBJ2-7,TGCGCCAGCAGCCAATACCCATCTTGGACAGACTCCTACGAGCAGTACTTC,CASSQYPSWTDSYEQYF
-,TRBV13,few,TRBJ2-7,TGTGCCAGCAGCTTAGGGCGCGGGGTACAAGGCTACGAGCAGTACTTC,CASSLGRGVQGYEQYF
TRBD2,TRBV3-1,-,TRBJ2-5,TGTGCCAGCAGCCACTTCCGAGCGGGGAGGGTGGAGACCCAGTACTTC,CASSHFRAGRVETQYF
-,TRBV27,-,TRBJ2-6,TGTGCCAGCAGATTACGGAGCTCTGGGGCCAACGTCCTGACTTTC,CASRLRSSGANVLTF
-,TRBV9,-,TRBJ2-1,TGTGCCAGCAGCGTATTCCCGCAGCCCAATACAAGTGGGCAGTTCTTC,CASSVFPQPNTSGQFF
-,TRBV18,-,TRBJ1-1,TGTGCCAGCTCACCCGAGAAATGGCCAGAAGCTTTCTTT,CASSPEKWPEAFF
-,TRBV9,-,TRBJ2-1,TGTGCCAGCAGCGTGGGGACTCTACACGATGAGCAGTTCTTC,CASSVGTLHDEQFF
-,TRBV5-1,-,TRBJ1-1,TGCGCCAGCAGCTTGACACAGACGAACACCAAAGCTTTCTTT,CASSLTQTNTKAFF
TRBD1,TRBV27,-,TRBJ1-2,TGTGCCAGCAGAAGAAACCTACAGGGGGCGTCCGTTGATAGCTACACCTTC,CASRRNLQGASVDSYTF
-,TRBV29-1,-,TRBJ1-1,TGCAGCGTTGAAGAAAGTATGAACACTGAAGCTTTCTTT,CSVEESMNTEAFF
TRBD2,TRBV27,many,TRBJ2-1,TGTGCCAGCAGCTTAGGACTAGCGGGGGACAATGAGCAGTTCTTC,CASSLGLAGDNEQFF
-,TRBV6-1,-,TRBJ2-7,TGTGCCAGCAGCCGAGAGGTACCGGACGAGCAGTACTTC,CASSREVPDEQYF
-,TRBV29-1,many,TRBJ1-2,TGCAGCGTTGAAGTGGGGGGCTATGGCTACACCTTC,CSVEVGGYGYTF
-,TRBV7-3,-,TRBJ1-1,TGTGCCAGCAGCCCGTCCCACGGGAACACTGAAGCTTTCTTT,CASSPSHGNTEAFF
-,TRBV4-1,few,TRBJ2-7,TGCGCCAGCAGCCAAGAGGGCATCGGCCCCGAGCAGTACTTC,CASSQEGIGPEQYF
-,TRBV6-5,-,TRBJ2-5,TGTGCCAGCAGGACAGGAGGATTAGGGACCCAGTACTTC,CASRTGGLGTQYF
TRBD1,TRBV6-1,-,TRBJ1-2,TGTGCCAGCAGTGAAGGGAACAGGGGGCTCTATGGCTACACCTTC,CASSEGNRGLYGYTF
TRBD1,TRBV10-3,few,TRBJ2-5,TGTGCCATCAGTGAGTCGACAGGGGTAGAGACCCAGTACTTC,CAISESTGVETQYF
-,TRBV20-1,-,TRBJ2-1,TGCAGTGCTAGAGATCGGCTAGGTTACAATGAGCAGTTCTTC,CSARDRLGYNEQFF
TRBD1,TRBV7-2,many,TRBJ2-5,TGTGCCAGCAGCCCCGACAGGGGACCAGAGACCCAGTACTTC,CASSPDRGPETQYF
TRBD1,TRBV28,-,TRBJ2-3,TGTGCCAGCCTTCCCTCGGGACAGGGTGGGACAGATACGCAGTATTTT,CASLPSGQGGTDTQYF
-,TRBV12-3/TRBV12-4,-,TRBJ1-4,TGTGCCAGCAGCTTGGGGGGGAAGGATGAAAAACTGTTTTTT,CASSLGGKDEKLFF
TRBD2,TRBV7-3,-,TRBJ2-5,TGTGCCAGCAGCCCCCCGGGACTAGAGCAGGAGACCCAGTACTTC,CASSPPGLEQETQYF
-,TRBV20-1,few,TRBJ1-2,TGCAGTGCTAGAGATATCAATGGCTACACCTTC,CSARDINGYTF
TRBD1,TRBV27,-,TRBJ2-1,TGTGCCAGCAGGACAGGGGGCAGTGAGCAGTTCTTC,CASRTGGSEQFF
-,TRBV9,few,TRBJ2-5,TGTGCCAGCAGCGTAGACGGAAAAGAGACCCAGTACTTC,CASSVDGKETQYF
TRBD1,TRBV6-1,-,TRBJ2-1,TGTGCCAGCAGATCGCGAGGACAGGGGGTCTACAATGAGCGGTTCTTC,CASRSRGQGVYNERFF
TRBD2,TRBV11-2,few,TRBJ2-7,TGTGCCAGCAGCTCCTCGACTAGCTTCAACGAGCAGTACTTC,CASSSSTSFNEQYF
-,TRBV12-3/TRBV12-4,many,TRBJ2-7,TGTGCCAGCAGTTTCCCCGCCGGGGACTCCTACGAGCAGTACTTC,CASSFPAGDSYEQYF
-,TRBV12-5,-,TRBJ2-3,TGTGCTAGTGGTTTGGACCATACGCAGTATTTT,CASGLDHTQYF
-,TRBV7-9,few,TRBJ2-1,TGTGCCAGCAGCTTAGCGGGGGTTGAGACCCAGTTCTTC,CASSLAGVETQFF
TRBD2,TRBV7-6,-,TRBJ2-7,TGTGCCAGCAGCTCTCTAGCGGGAGAGTTGGGCGAGCAGTACTTC,CASSSLAGELGEQYF
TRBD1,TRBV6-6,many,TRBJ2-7,TGTGCCAGTGGACAGGGGGCGGGGGAGCAGTACTTC,CASGQGAGEQYF
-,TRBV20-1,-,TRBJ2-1,TGCAGTGCCCGATACGCGGGACCATCCTACAATGAGCAGTTCTTC,CSARYAGPSYNEQFF
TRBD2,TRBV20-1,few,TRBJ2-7,TGCAGTGCTAGAGATCGGAGGCTAGCGGGAGGCGAGCAGTACTTC,CSARDRRLAGGEQYF
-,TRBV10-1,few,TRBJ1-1,TGCGCCAGCAGTGAGTGGACAGACGGCACTGAAGCTTTCTTT,CASSEWTDGTEAFF
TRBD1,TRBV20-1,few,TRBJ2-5,TGCAGTGCCGGCGACAGGGGAAAAGCAGAGACCCAGTACTTC,CSAGDRGKAETQYF
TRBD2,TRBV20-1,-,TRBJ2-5,TGCAGTGCACCTAGCGGGAGGGCCGGGGAGACCCAGTACTTC,CSAPSGRAGETQYF